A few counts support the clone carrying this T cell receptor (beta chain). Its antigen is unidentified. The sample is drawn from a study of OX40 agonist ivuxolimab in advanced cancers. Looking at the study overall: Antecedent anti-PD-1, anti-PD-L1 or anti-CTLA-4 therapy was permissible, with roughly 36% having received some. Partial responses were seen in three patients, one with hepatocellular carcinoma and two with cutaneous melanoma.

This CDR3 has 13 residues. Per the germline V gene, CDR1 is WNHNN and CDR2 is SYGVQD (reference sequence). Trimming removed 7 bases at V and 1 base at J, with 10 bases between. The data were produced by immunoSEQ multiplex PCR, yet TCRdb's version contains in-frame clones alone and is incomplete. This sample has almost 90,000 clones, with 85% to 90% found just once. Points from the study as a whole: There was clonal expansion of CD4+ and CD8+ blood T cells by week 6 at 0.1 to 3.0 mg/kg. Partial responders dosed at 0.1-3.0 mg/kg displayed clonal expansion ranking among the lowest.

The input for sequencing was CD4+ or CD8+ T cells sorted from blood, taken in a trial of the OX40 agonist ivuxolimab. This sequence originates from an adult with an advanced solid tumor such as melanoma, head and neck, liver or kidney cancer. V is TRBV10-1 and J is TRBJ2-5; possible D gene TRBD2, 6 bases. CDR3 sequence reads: CASNAGRQETQYF. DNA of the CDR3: TGCGCCAGCAATGCGGGACGCCAAGAGACCCAGTACTTC.